These 22 T cell receptor beta chains came from one sample sequenced in a study of early T cells in non-severe SARS-CoV-2 infection. One entry per CDR3 protein results from TCRdb running MiXCR on the 5' RACE reads. The data contain tens of thousands of distinct CDR3 sequences, around 10% of them singletons. Sequencing used whole blood. These receptors originate from an adult who was a healthcare worker with PCR-confirmed SARS-CoV-2 infection or an uninfected control (not recorded which).

This clonotype has at least ten counts. The chain uses TRBV11-3 and TRBJ2-1; 13 nucleotides agree with TRBD2. Trimming removed 5 bases from V and 9 bases from J; junction bases left unmatched: 7. The CDR3 contains 15 residues. Germline loops: CDR1 SGHNT, CDR2 YENEEA. The CDR3 loop is CASSKLAGGPSEQFF. The CDR3 region has the DNA TGTGCCAGCAGCAAACTAGCGGGAGGGCCTAGTGAGCAGTTCTTC.

This chain joins TRBV18 and TRBJ2-5, with 7 bases matching TRBD1. Unmatched junction bases numbered 9, after V lost 6 bases and J lost 8 bases. The germline gives CDR1 KGHSH, CDR2 LQKENI. This CDR3 spans 13 amino acids. The CDR3 bases are TGTGCCAGCTCTGCCGGACAGGATTCCACCCAGTACTTC. This codes for CASSAGQDSTQYF. Full variable domain (rest looked up from reference TRBV18 and TRBJ2-5): NAGVMQNPRHLVRRRGQEARLRCSPMKGHSHVYWYRQLPEEGLKFMVYLQKENIIDESGMPKERFSAEFPKEGPSILRIQQVVRGDSAAYFCASSAGQDSTQYFGPGTRLLVL.

This clonotype was detected only a few times. This chain connects TRBV10-2 to TRBJ1-2; 9 bases fit TRBD1. The CDR3 contains 14 residues. Germline trimming cut 6 bases from V and 7 bases from J; bases unmatched to any gene: 9. Germline V gene data show CDR1 as WSHSY and CDR2 as SAAADI. The CDR3 nucleotides read TGCGCCAGCAGCATACAAACAGGGGGCTCTGGCTACACCTTC. Its protein is CASSIQTGGSGYTF.

This clonotype was picked up a small number of times. The V and J genes are TRBV9 and TRBJ1-4; weak D call: TRBD1 (6 bases). CDR1 SGDLS and CDR2 YYNGEE come from the germline V gene. The CDR3 has 15 residues. Trimming took off 0 bases at V and 7 bases at J, with 13 bases between the two ends. The CDR3: CASSVALGGGEKLFF. DNA for the CDR3: TGTGCCAGCAGCGTAGCTCTGGGGGGCGGTGAAAAACTGTTTTTT.

The chain has TRBV2 and TRBJ1-5, with 10 nucleotides matching TRBD1. The germline gives CDR1 SNHLY, CDR2 FYNNEI. The trim removed 6 bases at V and 7 bases at J, leaving 3 bases unmatched. This CDR3 contains 13 residues. CDR3 protein: CASRGQGVQPQHF. CDR3 DNA sequence: TGTGCCAGCAGAGGACAGGGGGTCCAGCCCCAGCATTTT. Together with reference TRBV2 and TRBJ1-5, the CDR3 gives the full variable domain: EPEVTQTPSHQVTQMGQEVILRCVPISNHLYFYWYRQILGQKVEFLVSFYNNEISEKSEIFDDQFSVERPDGSNFTLKIRSTKLEDSAMYFCASRGQGVQPQHFGDGTRLSIL.

This clonotype was counted many times. The chain recombines TRBV2 with TRBJ2-1; 9 nucleotides agree with TRBD2. CDR3 length: 15 residues. Germline-derived CDR1 and CDR2 are SNHLY and FYNNEI. The J segment lost 9 bases and the V segment lost 2 bases, leaving 8 bases of the junction unmatched. CDR3 amino acids: CASSEIGAGGTEQFF. The CDR3 region has the DNA TGTGCCAGCAGTGAAATAGGAGCGGGAGGAACTGAGCAGTTCTTC.

The genes are TRBV29-1 and TRBJ2-1, with no clear D. The CDR3 is 16 amino acids. The germline V gene has CDR1 SQVTM and CDR2 ANQGSEA. V shed 6 bases and J shed 6 bases, with 24 bases lying between them. The CDR3 region is CSVNRFGSRGLNEQFF. For the CDR3, the DNA is TGCAGCGTGAACAGATTTGGGTCGAGAGGCCTCAATGAGCAGTTCTTC.

Many counts were recorded for this clonotype. The chain carries TRBV7-3 and TRBJ1-1, with D maybe TRBD1 (6 bases). Germline CDR1 SGHTA, CDR2 FQGTGA. With 3 bases removed from V and 1 base from J, the gap between germline ends came to 6 bases. The CDR3 loop spans 13 amino acids. The CDR3, as DNA: TGTGCCAGCAGCTTGACAGGGAACACTGAAGCTTTCTTT. It translates to CASSLTGNTEAFF.

CDR3 nucleotide sequence: TGCAGTGCTAGAGACCCTCAGACAGTGCCGGGCCATTCGGGGAATGAGCAGTTCTTC. Translating it yields CSARDPQTVPGHSGNEQFF. The chain links TRBV20-1 to TRBJ2-1; D possibly uses TRBD1 or TRBD2 (5 bases each). Germline CDR1 and CDR2: DFQATT and SNEGSKA (reference sequence). V shed 0 bases and J shed 7 bases, with 28 bases lying between them. CDR3 length: 19 residues.

The V and J genes are TRBV6-5 and TRBJ2-6, with 7 bases identical to TRBD1. J was trimmed by 0 bases and V by 7 bases; bases with no gene match: 3. This CDR3 has 15 amino acids. Germline lookup yields CDR1 MNHEY and CDR2 SVGAGI. CDR3 nucleotide sequence: TGTGCCAGCAAGGGGGCGAACTCTGGGGCCAACGTCCTGACTTTC. This encodes CASKGANSGANVLTF.

This clonotype has a handful of counts. DNA for the CDR3: TGCGCCAGCAGCTTGGCCCCACGCCCGGGGACCGGGGAGCTGTTTTTT. This codes for CASSLAPRPGTGELFF. This chain links TRBV5-1 with TRBJ2-2; D is possibly TRBD2 (5 bases). Germline V gene data show CDR1 as SGHRS and CDR2 as YFSETQ. This CDR3 has 16 residues. V was trimmed by 0 bases and J by 5 bases, leaving 14 bases between them.

This clonotype was picked up many times. V usage is TRBV7-9 and J usage is TRBJ2-3, with 9 bases aligning to TRBD2. Trimming at V came to 3 bases and at J to 1 base, leaving 11 bases not matched to a gene. CDR3 length equals 18 residues. Germline lookup yields CDR1 SEHNR and CDR2 FQNEAQ (reference sequence). The DNA for the CDR3 is TGTGCCAGCAGCTTCCCCAGGGGCAGGACTAGCGGCACAGATACGCAGTATTTT. Its protein is CASSFPRGRTSGTDTQYF.

The J gene is TRBJ1-2, the V gene TRBV5-5, with unresolved D. The CDR3 spans 15 residues. V lost 0 bases to trimming and J lost 2 bases, with 11 bases between them. Germline values: CDR1 SGHKS, CDR2 YYEKEE (reference sequence). This CDR3 is CASSLARGINYGYTF. The DNA for the CDR3 is TGTGCCAGCAGCTTGGCCCGGGGTATCAACTATGGCTACACCTTC.

The V and J genes are TRBV4-1 and TRBJ1-2; D unclear. CDR3 length: 14 amino acids. The germline gives CDR1 MGHRA, CDR2 YSYEKL. V was shortened by 3 bases and J by 6 bases, with 14 bases between the two germline ends. CDR3 nucleotide sequence: TGCGCCAGCAGCCAGATCTTAGGTGGGGATGGCTACACCTTC. Encoded protein: CASSQILGGDGYTF.

J is TRBJ2-5 and V is TRBV5-1, with 9 nucleotides matching TRBD1. Trimming removed 0 bases from V and 8 bases from J; junction bases left unmatched: 5. The germline gives CDR1 SGHRS, CDR2 YFSETQ. This CDR3 spans 14 amino acids. In DNA, the CDR3 is TGCGCCAGCAGCTTGGGAAGACAGGGGGACACCCAGTACTTC. It specifies CASSLGRQGDTQYF.

This clonotype occurred a few times. This rearrangement joins TRBV7-9 to TRBJ2-2; weak D call: TRBD1 (5 bases). Trimming took 3 bases from V and 1 from J, leaving 9 bases between them. The CDR3 has 15 amino acids. The germline CDR1 and CDR2 sequences are SEHNR and FQNEAQ (reference sequence). The CDR3 DNA reads as TGTGCCAGCAGCTTCGTTCAGGGGAACACCGGGGAGCTGTTTTTT. Translated, it gives CASSFVQGNTGELFF.

The CDR3 bases are TGTGCCAGTAGCGTCACGGGGGAGACCTACGAGCAGTACTTC. Encoded protein: CASSVTGETYEQYF. J is TRBJ2-7 and V is TRBV19; D is perhaps TRBD2 (6 bases). CDR1 LNHDA and CDR2 SQIVND come from the germline V gene (reference sequence). Trimming pared 6 bases from V and 2 bases from J, leaving 14 bases between. This CDR3 contains 14 residues.

The chain links TRBV6-5 to TRBJ1-1, with TRBD1 identical over 7 bases. The trim removed 2 bases at V and 5 bases at J, leaving 5 bases unmatched. The germline V gene encodes CDR1 MNHEY and CDR2 SVGAGI. There are 14 residues in the CDR3. DNA of the CDR3: TGTGCCAGCAGTTACGAACAGGGGAGGACTGAAGCTTTCTTT. It is translated as CASSYEQGRTEAFF.

The V gene is TRBV19, the J gene TRBJ1-2; 8 bases agree with TRBD1. CDR1 is LNHDA, CDR2 SQIVND, per germline (reference sequence). The CDR3 extends over 14 amino acids. The trim removed 3 bases at V and 1 base at J, leaving 1 base unmatched. CDR3 bases: TGTGCCAGTAGTATCGGGACAGGTAACTATGGCTACACCTTC. Its translation: CASSIGTGNYGYTF.

The J gene is TRBJ2-3, the V gene TRBV10-3; D is possibly TRBD1 (7 bases). V shed 6 bases and J shed 3 bases, with 13 bases lying between them. The V gene's germline CDR1 is ENHRY and CDR2 SYGVKD. The CDR3 loop spans 14 amino acids. Written as DNA, the CDR3 is TGTGCCATCAGGGCGGGACAGAATACAGATACGCAGTATTTT. Its translation is CAIRAGQNTDTQYF.

The chain carries TRBV3-1 and TRBJ2-2; TRBD2 aligns across 7 bases. J gave up 6 bases and V 1 base, and 8 bases lay outside the gene matches. Germline CDR1 and CDR2: LGHDT and YNNKEL (reference sequence). The CDR3 sequence is 16 residues long. The CDR3 region is CASSQAVPRGAGELFF. The CDR3 region has the DNA TGTGCCAGCAGCCAAGCGGTTCCCCGGGGGGCCGGGGAGCTGTTTTTT.

The chain is built from TRBV28 and TRBJ2-7; the D is unclear. The V and J ends lost 5 bases and 2 bases respectively, with 7 bases between them. This CDR3 has 12 amino acids. Germline lookup yields CDR1 MDHEN and CDR2 SYDVKM. CDR3 DNA: TGTGCCAGCAGTCTCCGAACCTACGAGCAGTACTTC. This codes for CASSLRTYEQYF.